This entry lists 2 T cell receptor beta chains sequenced from one sample in a study of tumor-infiltrating lymphocytes in oesophageal squamous cell carcinoma. TCRdb analysed the PCR reads with MiXCR anew, one entry per CDR3 protein. This table has over 15,000 distinct CDR3 sequences, around 46% appearing once. The sample comprised normal esophageal tissue next to the tumor. The receptors originated from a female donor with esophageal squamous cell carcinoma.

Concerning this clonotype: A junction boundary mismatches the germline segment, possibly from a read error. The chain couples TRBV7-8 to TRBJ1-6; D not certain. This CDR3 comprises 15 residues. CDR1 SGHVS and CDR2 FQNEAQ come from the germline V gene. CDR3 loop: CASSPTSGRADQEYF. CDR3 nucleotide sequence: TGTGCCAGCAGCCCAACTAGCGGGAGGGCCGACCAGGAGTACTTC.

This clonotype appeared many times. The chain carries TRBV7-9 and TRBJ1-5, with a tentative D call TRBD1 (6 bases). The CDR3 has 13 residues. Trimming removed 7 bases from V and 6 bases from J, with 13 bases in between. Germline values: CDR1 SEHNR, CDR2 FQNEAQ (reference sequence). In DNA, the CDR3 is TGTGCCAGCAACGAGGGGGAGAGTCAGCCCCAGCATTTT. This gives the protein CASNEGESQPQHF.